This T cell receptor beta chain appears in the sequencing data of a study of T cell responses to AZD1222 COVID-19 vaccine. This CDR3 region has 16 residues. The germline V and J ends were trimmed by 0 bases and 2 bases, with 11 bases remaining between them. Germline loops: CDR1 LGHNA, CDR2 YNFKEQ. Sequenced by immunoSEQ multiplex PCR; TCRdb stores in-frame clones only, minus some. The data show roughly 100,000 clones, with roughly 90% seen just once and about 2.3% held by the top ten. This receptor was obtained from an adult in good health. Material: peripheral blood, obtained on day 0 of AZD1222 vaccination. The V call is TRBV4-2, the J call TRBJ1-5; D remains ambiguous. The CDR3 sequence: CASSQDAGRGNQPQHF. CDR3 DNA sequence: TGTGCCAGCAGCCAAGATGCGGGAAGGGGCAATCAGCCCCAGCATTTT.